The present T cell receptor beta chain was sequenced within a study of technical replicates of blood from a handful of donors. CDR3 length: 15 amino acids. Germline assignment: CDR1 MGHRA and CDR2 YSYEKL. The V segment lost 4 bases and the J segment 5 bases; nucleotides outside the gene matches: 9. TCRdb keeps only in-frame clones here, not all; method: immunoSEQ multiplex PCR. The sample includes roughly 93,000 clones, 90% to 97% of them seen just once. The chain uses TRBV4-1 and TRBJ2-7; 9 bases match TRBD1. Material: T cells isolated from PBMCs. The clonotype comes from a human donor in good health. Written as DNA, the CDR3 is TGCGCCAGCAGCCCAGACCGGGGGACAGGGAACGAGCAGTACTTC. This codes for CASSPDRGTGNEQYF.